The source of this T cell receptor (beta chain) is a study of regulatory T cells in long-lasting Graves disease (TCRdb year 2021). Context from the whole study: Patients with newly diagnosed Graves' disease had been on antithyroid drugs for under 3 months. The study took place in China and was registered as a clinical trial. Patients with persistent Graves' disease were compared with patients with newly diagnosed Graves' disease using TCR sequencing and RNA sequencing of peripheral blood. TCR sequencing covered around 13 persistent and roughly 20 newly diagnosed Graves' disease patients, around 33 samples in total. Findings and caveats that apply to the study as a whole: Peripheral blood alone was examined, since thyroid tissue, which constituted the primary lesion, could not be accessed. Lower TCR Shannon entropy and fewer highly expanded clones were observed in persistent Graves' disease patients than in newly diagnosed patients, which suggested clonal expansion. Only the TCR beta chain was sequenced and analyzed. The authors acknowledged the small sample size as a limitation that may reduce accuracy. A larger number of public clonotypes was shared among persistent patients (more than 2,500) than among newly diagnosed patients (around 970).

This clonotype came up a few times. No antigen is known for it. Base qualities were left out, and no much larger clone turns up one base away. The method was multiplex PCR. Data came from an Illumina HiSeq 4000. CDR3 regions were amplified by Arm-PCR with iRepertoire HTBI primers to construct TCR beta libraries. PCR products were gel purified before sequencing. In the original analysis: A total of fewer than 65 TRBV and 14 TRBJ segments were identified across samples and were used for gene usage analysis of CDR3 amino acid clonotypes. COPE and FqMerger were used to merge the filtered high-quality paired reads into contigs. BLAST was used to align contigs to the IMGT TRBV, TRBD and TRBJ reference genes, and CDR3 was defined following IMGT. Any clonotype with a frequency above 0.1% was classified as a highly expanded clone. Repertoire diversity was measured by Shannon entropy, and V-J evenness by the Gini coefficient. Clonotypes shared by more than one individual were considered public. TCRdb itself trimmed the public reads at Q25 with fastp, ran MiXCR and retained productive beta chains. One record per CDR3 amino acid sequence lists the most common genes and DNA. None of the V and J calls come from the authors' own analysis; TCRdb made them. Recorded for this sample are approximately 440,000 distinct CDR3 sequences; 15% to 20% of them occurred a single time. The ten largest clones take up 9% to 15% of the sample.

Read against the paper, the sample's time point label means: newly diagnosed GD, antithyroid drugs for less than 3 months. RNA was extracted from PBMCs in TRIzol for both TCR sequencing and RNA sequencing. The diagnosis of Graves' disease was made according to American Thyroid Association guidelines. Patients for the study were recruited at an endocrinology department in Xi'an, China. Each patient gave approximately 10 milliliters of peripheral blood, collected in an EDTA anticoagulant tube. Ficoll Paque Plus density gradient separation was used to isolate PBMCs, and no further T cell sorting was done. An Agilent 2100 Bioanalyzer and agarose gel were used to check RNA quality, while a NanoDrop 2000 measured RNA concentration. The sample was also reused in another study, on T cells in Graves' hyperthyroidism and ophthalmopathy. The second study also describes: Stable Graves' hyperthyroidism was defined as no progression to ophthalmopathy during 18 months of follow-up. Hyperthyroidism patients were newly diagnosed, had a disease duration of under 2 months, and were aged 18 to 65 years. Exclusion was applied to patients with uncontrolled infections, other autoimmune diseases, pregnancy or lactation. Clinical symptoms, serum thyroxine and TRAb, thyroid ultrasound, and orbital computed tomography formed the basis for the diagnoses. For the first round of RT-PCR on the TCR CDR3, the HTBI primer set was used together with the Qiagen OneStep RT-PCR kit. Blood samples also contained most of the expanded thyroid clonotypes (frequency above 0.001), which suggests that blood repertoires may reflect thyroid immune responses. In cross-validation, a model built on a 13 V-J signature told ophthalmopathy apart from stable hyperthyroidism with under 90% sensitivity and approximately 81% specificity, and in testing the same model reached 80%/75%. In validation, progression to ophthalmopathy was predicted by the model with 70.59% sensitivity and 72% to 85% specificity, a median of roughly 6 months before onset. TCR V-J signatures able to tell the groups apart were searched for in a discovery cohort of 90 to 100 patients, of whom more than 40 had Graves' ophthalmopathy and 55 to 60 had stable Graves' hyperthyroidism. Whether ophthalmopathy could be predicted prospectively was tested in an independent validation cohort made up of 18 hyperthyroidism patients plus 17 patients who later progressed to ophthalmopathy. The 100 discovery patients were randomly split 7:3 into training and test sets. Thyroid tissue and blood T-cell repertoires from several Graves' hyperthyroidism patients were also compared in the study. After blood sampling, hyperthyroidism patients were treated with methimazole at a starting dose of 30 mg daily, and ophthalmopathy patients were treated with high-dose intravenous methylprednisolone. The libraries were constructed in a second round of multiplex PCR and then size-selected and purified. The libraries were sequenced on an Illumina HiSeq2000 using paired-end 100 bp reads. Raw data were processed with SOAPnuke, discarding reads with adapters, uncalled bases, mean Phred below 15, or no exact constant-primer or identifier match. COPE v1.2.5 was used to merge high-quality paired reads, and clonotypes were defined as unique nucleotide sequences. MiTCR v1.1 was used to align clonotypes to the IMGT TRBV, TRBD and TRBJ reference segments. The analysis was restricted to V-J combinations with a frequency above 0.0001, which together covered 99.2% of the repertoires. The TCS score was defined as the ratio of F50 (clonal expansion) to E x V (chaos), calculated using BLOSUM62-based TCRdist between CDR3 peptides within each V-J. Welch's t-statistics and random forest reduced fewer than 600 V-J features to 10 to 15, which were used in a naive Bayes classifier (R e1071). No statistical method was used to fix the sample size in advance, and group allocation was not hidden from the investigators. The paper describes TCR Vbeta CDR3 sequencing of 135 peripheral blood samples, made up of about 40 ophthalmopathy patients, 70 to 75 hyperthyroidism patients and some 17 progressor patients.

Sample: peripheral blood mononuclear cells (PBMCs), taken at new diagnosis, from a patient treated with antithyroid drugs. The receptor was derived from a man aged 40-50 years with Graves disease. Donor details come from another sample of the same person, matched by shared clones.

The CDR3 in this case is CASSGIEWNQPQHF. The sequenced DNA: TGTGCCAGCAGCGGCATTGAGTGGAATCAGCCCCAGCATTTT. In this chain, TRBV2 is recombined with TRBJ1-5, with the D gene not confidently named. V gives up 6 bases and J gives up 4 bases, and the segment between their germline ends measures 13 bases. Via the germline V gene, CDR1 is SNHLY and CDR2 FYNNEI. Its CDR3 holds 14 amino acids, cysteine through phenylalanine. The retained sequence is limited to the CDR3, 42 bases, with the frame set at the first base.